Listed below are T cell receptor beta chains from one sample, sequenced in a study of blood T cell repertoires in COVID-19. Libraries were prepared by immunoSEQ multiplex PCR; TCRdb keeps only in-frame clonotypes and omits some of them. The repertoire holds 200,000 to 300,000 clones, with more than 75% as singletons. Sequenced input: peripheral blood. The origin of the receptors is a woman aged 40 to 49 who had recovered from COVID-19. The CDR3 runs from the conserved cysteine through the conserved F or W. D genes are given only for firm matches. Clone size, where shown, is once, few, many, or a class for clones that have expanded.

clone_size,cdr3_length,d_call,j_call,v_call,cdr3_aa,cdr3_nt
NA,15,TRBD1,TRBJ2-2,TRBV6-2/TRBV6-3,CASSYYRGNTGELFF,TGTGCCAGCAGTTACTACAGGGGGAACACCGGGGAGCTGTTTTTT
once,13,NA,TRBJ2-1,TRBV7-9,CASSFGGHNEQFF,TGTGCCAGCAGCTTCGGCGGGCACAATGAGCAGTTCTTC
NA,16,NA,TRBJ2-6,TRBV19,CASSRPSGSGANVLTF,TGTGCCAGTAGTAGGCCTTCAGGCTCTGGGGCCAACGTCCTGACTTTC
NA,15,NA,TRBJ2-3,TRBV7-2,CASSQDPSAPNTQYF,TGTGCCAGCAGTCAAGACCCCAGCGCCCCAAATACGCAGTATTTT
NA,16,NA,TRBJ2-6,TRBV19,CASSPGLSSGANVLTF,TGTGCCAGTAGCCCCGGACTATCCTCTGGGGCCAACGTCCTGACTTTC
NA,16,NA,TRBJ1-5,TRBV6-2/TRBV6-3,CASSYSAGDSNQPQHF,TGTGCCAGCAGTTACTCGGCCGGGGATAGCAATCAGCCCCAGCATTTT
few,11,NA,TRBJ1-1,TRBV6-2/TRBV6-3,CASSYGPEAFF,TGTGCCAGCAGTTACGGGCCTGAAGCTTTCTTT
NA,14,NA,TRBJ2-1,TRBV7-9,CASSPPSSYNEQFF,TGTGCCAGCAGCCCGCCGAGCTCCTACAATGAGCAGTTCTTC
NA,17,NA,TRBJ2-7,TRBV4-3,CASSQTPMAAHRDEQYF,TGCGCCAGCAGCCAAACCCCCATGGCGGCCCACCGGGACGAGCAGTACTTC
NA,14,NA,TRBJ1-5,TRBV18,CASSAAGGNQPQHF,TGTGCCAGCTCCGCGGCAGGGGGCAATCAGCCCCAGCATTTT
NA,21,TRBD2,TRBJ2-1,TRBV30,CAWSVTGWGSGDQSSYNEQFF,TGTGCCTGGAGTGTCACGGGTTGGGGTAGCGGGGACCAGAGCTCCTACAATGAGCAGTTCTTC
NA,19,TRBD1,TRBJ1-5,TRBV27,CASSLYPPGQSNSNQPQHF,TGTGCCAGCAGTTTATATCCCCCGGGACAGTCCAATAGCAATCAGCCCCAGCATTTT
once,15,TRBD1,TRBJ2-7,TRBV27,CASSLLGQGSYEQYF,TGTGCCAGCAGTTTACTCGGACAGGGCTCCTACGAGCAGTACTTC
NA,16,NA,TRBJ1-3,TRBV11-2,CASSLSGASSGNTIYF,TGTGCCAGCAGCTTATCTGGAGCAAGCTCTGGAAACACCATATATTTT
NA,16,NA,TRBJ2-2,TRBV3-1/TRBV3-2,CASSPMPGKNTGELFF,TGTGCCAGCAGCCCCATGCCCGGGAAGAACACCGGGGAGCTGTTTTTT
few,14,NA,TRBJ1-2,TRBV25-1,CASSELKTPYGYTF,TGTGCCAGCAGTGAATTAAAGACTCCCTATGGCTACACCTTC